This T cell receptor beta chain was identified in a study of cytomegalovirus exposure and HLA in healthy donors. TCRdb keeps only in-frame clones here, not all; method: immunoSEQ multiplex PCR. The data contain 75,000 to 95,000 clones, approximately 96% of them singletons. The donors were members of the validation cohort, which comprised roughly 130 subjects and was separate from the first cohort of 670 or so subjects. V shed 6 bases and J shed 6 bases, with 20 bases lying between them. Germline V lookup: CDR1 SNHLY, CDR2 FYNNEI. The CDR3 has 15 amino acids. This receptor was taken from a man aged 18 to 29 in good health and CMV-seronegative. Material: PBMCs. The chain has TRBV2 and TRBJ1-2; D uncertain. CDR3 in DNA: TGTGCCAGCAGAGTAGAGAGTCAAAGTATGGATGGCTACACCTTC. This encodes CASRVESQSMDGYTF.